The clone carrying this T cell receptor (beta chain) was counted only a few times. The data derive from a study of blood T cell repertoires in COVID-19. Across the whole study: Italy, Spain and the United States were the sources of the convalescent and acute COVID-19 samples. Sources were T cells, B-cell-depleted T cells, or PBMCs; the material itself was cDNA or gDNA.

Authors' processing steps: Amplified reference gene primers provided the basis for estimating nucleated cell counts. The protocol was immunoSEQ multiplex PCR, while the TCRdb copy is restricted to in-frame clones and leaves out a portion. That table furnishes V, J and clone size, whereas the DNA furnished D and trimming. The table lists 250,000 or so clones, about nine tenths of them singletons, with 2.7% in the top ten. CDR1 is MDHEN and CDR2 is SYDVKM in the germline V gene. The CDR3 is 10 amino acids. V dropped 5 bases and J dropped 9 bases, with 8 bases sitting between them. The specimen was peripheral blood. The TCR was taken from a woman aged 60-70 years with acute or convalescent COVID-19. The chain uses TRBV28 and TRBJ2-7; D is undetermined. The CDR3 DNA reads TGTGCCAGCAGTCCCTTTTGGCAGTACTTC. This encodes CASSPFWQYF. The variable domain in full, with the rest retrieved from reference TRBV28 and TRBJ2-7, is DVKVTQSSRYLVKRTGEKVFLECVQDMDHENMFWYRQDPGLGLRLIYFSYDVKMKEKGDIPEGYSVSREKKERFSLILESASTNQTSMYLCASSPFWQYFGPGTRLTVT.